This T cell receptor (beta chain) stems from a study of cytomegalovirus exposure and HLA in healthy donors. Vbeta (60) and Jbeta (13) primers were used in the PCR. Clones were read by immunoSEQ multiplex PCR, and TCRdb kept only the in-frame ones, dropping some. Altogether over 150,000 clones are present, roughly two thirds being singletons, with the ten largest covering 4.5%. This clone occurred a few times. The CDR3 runs to 18 residues. This receptor was obtained from a woman aged 18-30 years in good health and CMV-seropositive. Sequencing input: PBMCs. This chain joins TRBV21-1 and TRBJ1-3; the D call of TRBD1 is as the table states it, not checked on the DNA. TRBV21-1 is given as a pseudogene. CDR3 sequence (DNA): TGTGCCAGCAGCAAAGTTGCAGGCGCCCGTCACTCTGGAAACACCATATATTTT. It encodes CASSKVAGARHSGNTIYF.